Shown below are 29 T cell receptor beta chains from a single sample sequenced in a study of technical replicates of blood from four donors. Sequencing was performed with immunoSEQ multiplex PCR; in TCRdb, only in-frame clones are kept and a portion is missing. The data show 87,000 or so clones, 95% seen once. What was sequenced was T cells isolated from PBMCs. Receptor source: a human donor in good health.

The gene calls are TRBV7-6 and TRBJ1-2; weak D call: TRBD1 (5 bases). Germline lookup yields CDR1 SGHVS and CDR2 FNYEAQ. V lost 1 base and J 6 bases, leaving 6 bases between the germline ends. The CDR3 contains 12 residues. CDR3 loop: CASSLEGHGYTF. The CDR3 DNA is TGTGCCAGCAGCTTAGAGGGGCATGGCTACACCTTC.

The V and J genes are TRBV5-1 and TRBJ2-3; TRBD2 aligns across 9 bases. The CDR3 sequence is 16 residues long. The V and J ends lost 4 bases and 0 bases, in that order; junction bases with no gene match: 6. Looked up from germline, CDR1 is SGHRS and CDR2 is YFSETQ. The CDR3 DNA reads TGCGCCAGCAGCCCGACTAGCGGAGGGAGCACAGATACGCAGTATTTT. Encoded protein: CASSPTSGGSTDTQYF.

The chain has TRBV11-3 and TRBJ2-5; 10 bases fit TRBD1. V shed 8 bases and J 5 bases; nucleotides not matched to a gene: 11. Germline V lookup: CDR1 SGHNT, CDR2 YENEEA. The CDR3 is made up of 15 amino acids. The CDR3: CASGRDRGKIETQYF. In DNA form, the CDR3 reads TGTGCCAGCGGCCGGGACAGGGGCAAAATTGAGACCCAGTACTTC.

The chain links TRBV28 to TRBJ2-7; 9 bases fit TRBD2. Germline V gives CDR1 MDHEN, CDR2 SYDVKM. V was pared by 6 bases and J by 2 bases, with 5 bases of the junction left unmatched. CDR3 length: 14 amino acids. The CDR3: CASRPGTSPYEQYF. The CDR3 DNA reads TGTGCCAGCAGACCCGGGACTAGCCCCTACGAGCAGTACTTC.

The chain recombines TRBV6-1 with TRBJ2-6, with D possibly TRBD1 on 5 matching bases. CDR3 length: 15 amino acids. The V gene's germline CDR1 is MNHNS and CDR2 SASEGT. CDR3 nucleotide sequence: TGTGCAATAGGCCAGGGTCCCTCTGGGGCCAACGTCCTGACTTTC. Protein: CAIGQGPSGANVLTF.

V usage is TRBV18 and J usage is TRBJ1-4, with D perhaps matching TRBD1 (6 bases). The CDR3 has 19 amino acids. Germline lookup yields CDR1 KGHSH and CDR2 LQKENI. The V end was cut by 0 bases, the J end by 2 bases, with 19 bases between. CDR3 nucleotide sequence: TGTGCCAGCTCACCACCTCCGACAGGATCAGCCGGGACTAATGAAAAACTGTTTTTT. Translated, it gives CASSPPPTGSAGTNEKLFF.

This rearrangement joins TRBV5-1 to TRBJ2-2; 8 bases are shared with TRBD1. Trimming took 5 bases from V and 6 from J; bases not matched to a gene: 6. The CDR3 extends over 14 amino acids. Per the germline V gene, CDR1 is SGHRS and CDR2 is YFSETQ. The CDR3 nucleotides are TGCGCCAGCAGATACTTACAGGGGGCCGGGGAGCTGTTTTTT. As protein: CASRYLQGAGELFF. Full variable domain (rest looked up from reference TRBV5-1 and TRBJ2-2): KAGVTQTPRYLIKTRGQQVTLSCSPISGHRSVSWYQQTPGQGLQFLFEYFSETQRNKGNFPGRFSGRQFSNSRSEMNVSTLELGDSALYLCASRYLQGAGELFFGEGSRLTVL.

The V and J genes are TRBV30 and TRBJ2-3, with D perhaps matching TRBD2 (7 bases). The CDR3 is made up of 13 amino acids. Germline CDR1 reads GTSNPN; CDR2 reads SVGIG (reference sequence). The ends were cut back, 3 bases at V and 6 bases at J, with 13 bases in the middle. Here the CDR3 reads CAWRPGGVDTQYF. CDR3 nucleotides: TGTGCCTGGAGGCCGGGGGGCGTGGATACGCAGTATTTT.

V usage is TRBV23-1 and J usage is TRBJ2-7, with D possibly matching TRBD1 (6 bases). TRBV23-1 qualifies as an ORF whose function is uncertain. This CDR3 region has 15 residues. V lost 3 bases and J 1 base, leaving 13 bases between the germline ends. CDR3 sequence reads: CASSHVRDKSYEQYF. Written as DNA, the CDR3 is TGCGCCAGCAGTCACGTCCGGGACAAATCCTACGAGCAGTACTTC.

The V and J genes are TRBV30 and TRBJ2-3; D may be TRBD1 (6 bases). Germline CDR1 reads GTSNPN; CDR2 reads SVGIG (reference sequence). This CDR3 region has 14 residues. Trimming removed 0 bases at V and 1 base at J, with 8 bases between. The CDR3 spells CAWSVPGGTDTQYF. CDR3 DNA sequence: TGTGCCTGGAGTGTACCAGGGGGCACAGATACGCAGTATTTT. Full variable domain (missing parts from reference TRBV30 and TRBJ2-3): SQTIHQWPATLVQPVGSPLSLECTVEGTSNPNLYWYRQAAGRGLQLLFYSVGIGQISSEVPQNLSASRPQDRQFILSSKKLLLSDSGFYLCAWSVPGGTDTQYFGPGTRLTVL.

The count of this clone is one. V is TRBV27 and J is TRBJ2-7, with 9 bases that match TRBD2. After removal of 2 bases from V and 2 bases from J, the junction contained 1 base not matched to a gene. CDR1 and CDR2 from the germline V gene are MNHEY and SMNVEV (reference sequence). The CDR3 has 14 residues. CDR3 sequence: CASSLAGGPYEQYF. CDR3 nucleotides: TGTGCCAGCAGTTTAGCGGGAGGGCCCTACGAGCAGTACTTC.

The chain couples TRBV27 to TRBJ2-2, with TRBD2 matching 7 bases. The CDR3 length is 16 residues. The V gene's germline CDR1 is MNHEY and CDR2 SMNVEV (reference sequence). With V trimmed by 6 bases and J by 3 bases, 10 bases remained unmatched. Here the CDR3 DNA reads TGTGCCAGCAGCCTTTGGGGGGGTGGAGACACCGGGGAGCTGTTTTTT. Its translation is CASSLWGGGDTGELFF.

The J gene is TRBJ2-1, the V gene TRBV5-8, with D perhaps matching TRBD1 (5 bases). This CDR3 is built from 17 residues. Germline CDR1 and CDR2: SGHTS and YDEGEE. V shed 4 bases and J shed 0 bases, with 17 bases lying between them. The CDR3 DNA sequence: TGTGCCAGCAGCATCACAGGACCCGTGAGCTCCTACAATGAGCAGTTCTTC. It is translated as CASSITGPVSSYNEQFF.

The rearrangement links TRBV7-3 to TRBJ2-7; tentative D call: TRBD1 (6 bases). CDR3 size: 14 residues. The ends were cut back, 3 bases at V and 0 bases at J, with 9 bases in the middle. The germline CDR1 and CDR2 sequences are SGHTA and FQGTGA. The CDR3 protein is CASSLGHNSYEQYF. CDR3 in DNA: TGTGCCAGCAGCTTGGGACACAACTCCTACGAGCAGTACTTC.

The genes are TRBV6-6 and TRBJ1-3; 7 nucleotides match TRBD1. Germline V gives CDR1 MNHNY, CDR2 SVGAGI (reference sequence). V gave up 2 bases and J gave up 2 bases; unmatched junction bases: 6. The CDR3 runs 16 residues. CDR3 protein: CASSYPETGAGNTIYF. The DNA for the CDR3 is TGTGCCAGCAGTTACCCGGAAACAGGGGCTGGAAACACCATATATTTT.

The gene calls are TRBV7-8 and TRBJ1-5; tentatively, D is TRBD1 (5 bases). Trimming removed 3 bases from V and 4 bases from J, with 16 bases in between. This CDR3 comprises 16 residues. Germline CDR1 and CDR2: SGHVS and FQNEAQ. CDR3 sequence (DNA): TGTGCCAGCAGCTTTAATGTGCTCCGGGGGAATCAGCCCCAGCATTTT. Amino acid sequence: CASSFNVLRGNQPQHF.

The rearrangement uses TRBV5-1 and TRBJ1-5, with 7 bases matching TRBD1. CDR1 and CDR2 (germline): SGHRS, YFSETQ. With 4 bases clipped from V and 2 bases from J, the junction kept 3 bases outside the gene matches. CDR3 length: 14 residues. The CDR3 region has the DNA TGCGCCAGCAGCGTAGGACAGGGCAATCAGCCCCAGCATTTT. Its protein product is CASSVGQGNQPQHF.

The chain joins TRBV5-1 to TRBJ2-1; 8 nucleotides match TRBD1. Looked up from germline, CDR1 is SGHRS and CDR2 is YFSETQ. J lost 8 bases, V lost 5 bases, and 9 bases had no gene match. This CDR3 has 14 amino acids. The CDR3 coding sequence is TGCGCCAGCAGAAGCCGGGACAGGACCCATGAGCAGTTCTTC. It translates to CASRSRDRTHEQFF.

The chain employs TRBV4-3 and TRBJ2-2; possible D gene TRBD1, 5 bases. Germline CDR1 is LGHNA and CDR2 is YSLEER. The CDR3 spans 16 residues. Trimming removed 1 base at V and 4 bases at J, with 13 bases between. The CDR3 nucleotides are TGCGCCAGCAGCCAAGGGACCAGGGTCCTCACCGGGGAGCTGTTTTTT. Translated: CASSQGTRVLTGELFF.

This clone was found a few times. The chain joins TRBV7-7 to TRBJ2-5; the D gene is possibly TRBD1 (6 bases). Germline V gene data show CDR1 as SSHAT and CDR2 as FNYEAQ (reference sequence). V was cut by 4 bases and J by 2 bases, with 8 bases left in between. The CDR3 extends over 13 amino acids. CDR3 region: CASSSDSQETQYF. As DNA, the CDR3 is TGTGCCAGCAGCTCGGACAGTCAAGAGACCCAGTACTTC.

Written as DNA, the CDR3 is TGTGCCAGCGAGGAGAGGGCCCGGGACACCACTGAAGCTTTCTTT. Encoded protein: CASEERARDTTEAFF. The gene calls are TRBV4-2 and TRBJ1-1; D is possibly TRBD1 (6 bases). V lost 8 bases and J 4 bases, leaving 20 bases between the germline ends. This CDR3 has 15 residues. From germline, CDR1 is LGHNA and CDR2 YNFKEQ.

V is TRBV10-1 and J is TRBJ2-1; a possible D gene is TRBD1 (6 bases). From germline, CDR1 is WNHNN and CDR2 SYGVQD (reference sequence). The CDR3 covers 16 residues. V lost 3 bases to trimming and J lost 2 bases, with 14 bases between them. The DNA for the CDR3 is TGCGCCAGCAGTGAAGGGGGAGAGGGCCCCTACAATGAGCAGTTCTTC. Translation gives CASSEGGEGPYNEQFF.

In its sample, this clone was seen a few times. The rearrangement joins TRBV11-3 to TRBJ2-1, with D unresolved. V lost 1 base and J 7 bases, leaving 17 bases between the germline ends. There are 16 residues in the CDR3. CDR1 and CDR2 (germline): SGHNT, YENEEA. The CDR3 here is CASSLAFDQPRNEQFF. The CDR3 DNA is TGTGCCAGCAGCTTAGCCTTTGACCAGCCGAGGAATGAGCAGTTCTTC.

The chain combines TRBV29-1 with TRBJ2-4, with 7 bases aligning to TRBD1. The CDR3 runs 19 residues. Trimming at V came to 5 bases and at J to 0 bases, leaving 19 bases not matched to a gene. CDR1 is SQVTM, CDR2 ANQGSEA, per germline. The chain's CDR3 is CSVSAVRGRNVLAKNIQYF. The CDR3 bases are TGCAGCGTTTCCGCCGTTAGGGGGCGAAATGTACTAGCCAAAAACATTCAGTACTTC.

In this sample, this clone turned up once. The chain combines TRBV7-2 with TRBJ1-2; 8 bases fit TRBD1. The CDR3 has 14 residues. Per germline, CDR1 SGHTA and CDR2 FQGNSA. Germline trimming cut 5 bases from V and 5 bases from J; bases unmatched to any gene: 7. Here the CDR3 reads CASSPQGAAYGYTF. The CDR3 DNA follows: TGTGCCAGCAGCCCCCAGGGGGCCGCATATGGCTACACCTTC.

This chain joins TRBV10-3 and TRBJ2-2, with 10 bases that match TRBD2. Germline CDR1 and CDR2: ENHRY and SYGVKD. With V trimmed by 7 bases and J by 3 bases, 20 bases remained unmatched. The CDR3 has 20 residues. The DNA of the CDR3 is TGTGCCATCACCTCACCCCCCTTACCTAGCGGGAGAGTTGACACCGGGGAGCTGTTTTTT. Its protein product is CAITSPPLPSGRVDTGELFF.

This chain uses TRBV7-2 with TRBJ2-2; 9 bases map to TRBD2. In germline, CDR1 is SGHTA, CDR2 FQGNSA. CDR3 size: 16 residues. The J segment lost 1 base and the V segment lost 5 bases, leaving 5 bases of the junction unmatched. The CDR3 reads CASSPRTSVNTGELFF. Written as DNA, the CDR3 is TGTGCCAGCAGCCCTCGGACTAGCGTGAACACCGGGGAGCTGTTTTTT.

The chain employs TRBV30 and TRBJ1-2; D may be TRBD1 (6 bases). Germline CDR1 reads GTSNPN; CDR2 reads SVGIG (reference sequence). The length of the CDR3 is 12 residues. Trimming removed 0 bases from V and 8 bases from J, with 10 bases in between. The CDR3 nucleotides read TGTGCCTGGAGTGTATGGGGGCTGGGCTACACCTTC. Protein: CAWSVWGLGYTF.

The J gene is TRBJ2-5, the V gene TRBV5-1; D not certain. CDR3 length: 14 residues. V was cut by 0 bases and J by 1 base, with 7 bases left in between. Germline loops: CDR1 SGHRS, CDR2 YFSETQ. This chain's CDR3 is CASSLVPGQETQYF. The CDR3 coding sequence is TGCGCCAGCAGCTTGGTTCCAGGCCAAGAGACCCAGTACTTC.